This T cell receptor (beta chain) was identified in a study of Ad26.COV2.S vaccination and SARS-CoV-2 variants. Background on the study: Vaccine-arm donor from the placebo-controlled COV1001 Ad26.COV2.S trial.

The V gene lost 8 bases and the J gene lost 4 bases, with 14 bases spanning the gap. Germline CDR1 reads SNHLY; CDR2 reads FYNNEI. The CDR3 is 13 residues long. Sequenced by immunoSEQ multiplex PCR; TCRdb stores in-frame clones only, minus some. The sample includes 350,000 to 550,000 clones, 89% of them seen just once. Treatment of the sample: approximately 18 received Ad26.COV2.S at low or high dose, single or two shots; about 5 received placebo; per-sample allocation not given. Each sample was drawn 63 days after the first injection (of vaccine or placebo). The receptor was isolated from a person between 18 and 65 years old who received the Ad26.COV2.S COVID-19 vaccine or a placebo. The specimen was peripheral blood, collected in a trial of Ad26.COV2.S vaccine versus placebo. This chain connects TRBV2 to TRBJ1-1, with D tentatively TRBD1 (6 bases). The CDR3 DNA follows: TGTGCCAGCGGGGGACACCTAACCACTGAAGCTTTCTTT. This gives the protein CASGGHLTTEAFF.